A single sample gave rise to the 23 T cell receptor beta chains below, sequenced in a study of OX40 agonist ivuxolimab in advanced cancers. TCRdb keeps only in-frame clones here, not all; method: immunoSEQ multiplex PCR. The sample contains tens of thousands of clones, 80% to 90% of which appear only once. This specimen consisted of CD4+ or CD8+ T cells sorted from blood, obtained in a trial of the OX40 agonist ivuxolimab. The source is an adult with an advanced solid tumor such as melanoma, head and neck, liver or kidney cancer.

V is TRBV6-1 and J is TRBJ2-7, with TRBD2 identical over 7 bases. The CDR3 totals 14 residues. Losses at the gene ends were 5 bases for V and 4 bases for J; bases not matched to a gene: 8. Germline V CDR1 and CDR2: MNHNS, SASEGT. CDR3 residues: CASSLLAEMYEQYF. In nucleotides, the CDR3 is TGTGCCAGCAGTCTTCTAGCGGAGATGTACGAGCAGTACTTC.

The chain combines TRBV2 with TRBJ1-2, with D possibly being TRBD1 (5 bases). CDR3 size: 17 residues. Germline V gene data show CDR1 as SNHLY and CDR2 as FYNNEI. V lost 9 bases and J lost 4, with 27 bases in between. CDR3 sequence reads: CARYPGSGLKNLYGYTF. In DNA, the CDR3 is TGTGCCAGGTACCCGGGTTCAGGGTTGAAGAATCTCTATGGCTACACCTTC.

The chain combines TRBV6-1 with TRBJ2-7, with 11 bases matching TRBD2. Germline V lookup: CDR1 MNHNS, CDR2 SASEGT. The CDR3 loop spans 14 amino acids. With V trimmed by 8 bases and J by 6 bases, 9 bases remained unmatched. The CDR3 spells CASGRLAGTSEQYF. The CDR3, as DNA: TGTGCCAGCGGGAGACTAGCGGGGACGAGCGAGCAGTACTTC.

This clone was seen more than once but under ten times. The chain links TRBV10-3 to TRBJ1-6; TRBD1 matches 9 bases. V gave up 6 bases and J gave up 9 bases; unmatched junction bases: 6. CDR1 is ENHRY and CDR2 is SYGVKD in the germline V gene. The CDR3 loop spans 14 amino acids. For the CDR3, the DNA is TGTGCCATCAGCGGGGACAGGGAAAGTTCACCCCTCCACTTT. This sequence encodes CAISGDRESSPLHF.

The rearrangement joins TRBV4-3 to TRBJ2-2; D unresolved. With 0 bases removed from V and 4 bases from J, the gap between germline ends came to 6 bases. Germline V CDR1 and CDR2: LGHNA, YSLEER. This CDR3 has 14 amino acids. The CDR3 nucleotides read TGCGCCAGCAGCCAAGACAGCTTCACCGGGGAGCTGTTTTTT. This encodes CASSQDSFTGELFF.

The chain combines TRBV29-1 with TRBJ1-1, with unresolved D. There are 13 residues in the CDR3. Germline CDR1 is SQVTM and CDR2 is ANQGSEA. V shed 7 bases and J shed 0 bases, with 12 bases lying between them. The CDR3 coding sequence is TGCAGCGCACGGGAGAAAATGAACACTGAAGCTTTCTTT. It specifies CSAREKMNTEAFF.

The CDR3 sequence: CASSFGGPWRETQYF. Written as DNA, the CDR3 is TGTGCCAGCAGCTTTGGTGGCCCATGGAGGGAGACCCAGTACTTC. The chain combines TRBV7-9 with TRBJ2-5; tentatively, D is TRBD2 (5 bases). CDR3 length equals 15 residues. The V gene's germline CDR1 is SEHNR and CDR2 FQNEAQ (reference sequence). Trimming removed 3 bases at V and 5 bases at J, with 16 bases between.

The CDR3 spells CASSARGQPSPLHF. The CDR3 bases are TGTGCCAGCAGTGCCCGGGGCCAACCATCACCCCTCCACTTT. The chain has TRBV27 and TRBJ1-6; the D gene is possibly TRBD1 (5 bases). V was clipped by 5 bases and J by 10 bases, with 15 bases between them. CDR3 size: 14 residues. Germline V CDR1 and CDR2: MNHEY, SMNVEV (reference sequence).

As DNA, the CDR3 is TGCGCCAGCAGCCAACCAAGGCTTTCGGGCGGCGTTGGTGCCTACAATGAGCAGTTCTTC. It is translated as CASSQPRLSGGVGAYNEQFF. The chain links TRBV4-1 to TRBJ2-1; D ambiguous. Between the trimmed V and J ends, which lost 2 bases and 2 bases, there was a span of 25 bases. CDR1 and CDR2 (germline): MGHRA, YSYEKL. This CDR3 contains 20 residues.

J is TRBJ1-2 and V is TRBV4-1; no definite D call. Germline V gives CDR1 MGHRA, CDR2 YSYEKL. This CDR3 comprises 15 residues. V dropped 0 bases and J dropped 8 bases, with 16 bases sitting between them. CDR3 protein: CASSQEFYAPGGYTF. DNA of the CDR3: TGCGCCAGCAGCCAAGAATTCTATGCCCCCGGAGGCTACACCTTC.

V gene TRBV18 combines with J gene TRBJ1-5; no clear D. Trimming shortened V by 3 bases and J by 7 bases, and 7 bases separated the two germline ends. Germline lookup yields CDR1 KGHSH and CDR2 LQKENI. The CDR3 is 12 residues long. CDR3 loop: CASSPDDQPQHF. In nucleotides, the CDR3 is TGTGCCAGCTCACCGGACGACCAGCCCCAGCATTTT.

CDR3 DNA sequence: TGTGCCAGCAGCCGGACCCCAGCGGGGGGGCCGGGGGAGCTGTTTTTT. Residues: CASSRTPAGGPGELFF. J is TRBJ2-2 and V is TRBV7-6; TRBD2 matches 10 bases. Germline loops: CDR1 SGHVS, CDR2 FNYEAQ. V lost 5 bases and J lost 8; bases outside the gene matches: 11. The CDR3 is 16 residues long.

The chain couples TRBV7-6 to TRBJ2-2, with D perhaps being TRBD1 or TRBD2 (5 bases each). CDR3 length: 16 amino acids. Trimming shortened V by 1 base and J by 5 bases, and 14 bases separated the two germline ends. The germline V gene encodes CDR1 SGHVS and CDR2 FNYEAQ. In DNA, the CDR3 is TGTGCCAGCAGCTTAGAACAGGCCGGGAAAACCGGGGAGCTGTTTTTT. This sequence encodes CASSLEQAGKTGELFF.

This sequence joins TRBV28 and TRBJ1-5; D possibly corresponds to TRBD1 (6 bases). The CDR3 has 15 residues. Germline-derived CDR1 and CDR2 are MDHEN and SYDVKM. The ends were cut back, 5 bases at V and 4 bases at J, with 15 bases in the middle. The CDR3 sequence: CASSPESTGNQPQHF. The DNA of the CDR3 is TGTGCCAGCAGTCCAGAGTCGACAGGTAATCAGCCCCAGCATTTT. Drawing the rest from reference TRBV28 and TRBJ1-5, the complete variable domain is DVKVTQSSRYLVKRTGEKVFLECVQDMDHENMFWYRQDPGLGLRLIYFSYDVKMKEKGDIPEGYSVSREKKERFSLILESASTNQTSMYLCASSPESTGNQPQHFGDGTRLSIL.

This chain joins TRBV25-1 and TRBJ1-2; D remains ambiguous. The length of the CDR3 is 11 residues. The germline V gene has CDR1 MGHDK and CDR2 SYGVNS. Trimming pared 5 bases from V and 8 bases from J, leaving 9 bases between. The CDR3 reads CASSSVGGYTF. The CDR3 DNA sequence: TGTGCCAGCAGTTCCGTAGGGGGCTACACCTTC.

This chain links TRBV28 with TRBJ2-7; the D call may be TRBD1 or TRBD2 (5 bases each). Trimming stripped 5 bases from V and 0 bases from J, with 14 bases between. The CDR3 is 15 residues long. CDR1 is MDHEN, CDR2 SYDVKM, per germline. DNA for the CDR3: TGTGCCAGCAGTACCGAGGGGATAAGCTCCTACGAGCAGTACTTC. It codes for CASSTEGISSYEQYF.

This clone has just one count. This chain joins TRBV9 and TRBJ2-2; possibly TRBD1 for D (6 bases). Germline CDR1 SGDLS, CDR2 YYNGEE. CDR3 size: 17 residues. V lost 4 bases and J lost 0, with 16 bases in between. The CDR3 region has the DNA TGTGCCAGCAGCTTTAGTGGACAGATTACGAACACCGGGGAGCTGTTTTTT. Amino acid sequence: CASSFSGQITNTGELFF.

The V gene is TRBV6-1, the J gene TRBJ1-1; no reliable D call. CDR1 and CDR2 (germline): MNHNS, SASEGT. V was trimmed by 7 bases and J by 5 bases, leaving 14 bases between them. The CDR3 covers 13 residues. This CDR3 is CASMGLLGTEAFF. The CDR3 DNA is TGTGCCAGCATGGGCCTTCTGGGGACTGAAGCTTTCTTT.

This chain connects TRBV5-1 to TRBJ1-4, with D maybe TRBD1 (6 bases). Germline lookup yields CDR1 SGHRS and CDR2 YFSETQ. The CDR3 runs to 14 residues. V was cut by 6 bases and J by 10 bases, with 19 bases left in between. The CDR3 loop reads CASKDPGDFGKLFF. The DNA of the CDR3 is TGCGCCAGCAAGGATCCAGGGGATTTCGGAAAACTGTTTTTT.

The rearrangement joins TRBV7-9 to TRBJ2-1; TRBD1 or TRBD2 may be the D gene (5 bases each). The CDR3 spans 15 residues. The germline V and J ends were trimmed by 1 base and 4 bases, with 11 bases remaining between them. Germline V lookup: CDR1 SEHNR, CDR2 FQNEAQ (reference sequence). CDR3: CASSLGGVTYNEQFF. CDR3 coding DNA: TGTGCCAGCAGCTTAGGAGGGGTGACTTACAATGAGCAGTTCTTC.

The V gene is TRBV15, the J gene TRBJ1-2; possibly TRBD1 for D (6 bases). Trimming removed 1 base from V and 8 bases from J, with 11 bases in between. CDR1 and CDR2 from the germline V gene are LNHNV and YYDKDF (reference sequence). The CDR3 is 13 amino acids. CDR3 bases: TGTGCCACCAGCAGAGCCAGGGGCAACGGCTACACCTTC. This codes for CATSRARGNGYTF.

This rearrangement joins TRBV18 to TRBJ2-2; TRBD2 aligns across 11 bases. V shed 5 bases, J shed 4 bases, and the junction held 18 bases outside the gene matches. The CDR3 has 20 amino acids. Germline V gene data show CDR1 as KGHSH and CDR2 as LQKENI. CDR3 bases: TGTGCCAGCTCAAATCCGGCTAGCGGGGGGCCAAACGATATCACCGGGGAGCTGTTTTTT. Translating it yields CASSNPASGGPNDITGELFF.

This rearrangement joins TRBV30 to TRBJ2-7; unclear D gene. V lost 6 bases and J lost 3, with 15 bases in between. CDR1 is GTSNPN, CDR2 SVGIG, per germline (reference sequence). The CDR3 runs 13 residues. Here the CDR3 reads CACREVENYEQYF. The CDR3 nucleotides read TGTGCCTGCCGAGAGGTTGAAAACTACGAGCAGTACTTC.